A selection of T cell receptor beta chains follows, all from one sample in a study of T-cell memory formation after mild COVID-19. TCRdb re-called the 5' RACE reads with MiXCR, one entry per CDR3 protein. Among fewer than 250,000 distinct CDR3 sequences, around 30% were seen once, and the ten largest hold about an eighth. Sequencing input: PBMCs or a T cell subset sorted from them (not recorded which). Source of these receptors: an adult woman who had mild COVID-19 (a few samples of this study predate the infection). Cell type and time point are not known. The CDR3 runs from the conserved cysteine through the conserved F or W. Fields, in order: V gene, clone size, D gene, CDR3 length, J gene, CDR3 DNA, CDR3 protein. D genes are given only for firm matches. Clone size is stated in some rows and not others, as once, few, many or a class when expanded.

v_gene: TRBV20-1; abundance: few; d_gene: TRBD2; len: 15; j_gene: TRBJ2-3; CDR3nt: TGCAGTGCTACTAGCGGCGCTGCTAGCACAGATACGCAGTATTTT; CDR3aa: CSATSGAASTDTQYF
v_gene: TRBV6-6; abundance: many; d_gene: TRBD2; len: 17; j_gene: TRBJ2-5; CDR3nt: TGTGCCAGCAGTTCCTCCTTCACTAGCGTAGGGAAAGAGACCCAGTACTTC; CDR3aa: CASSSSFTSVGKETQYF
v_gene: TRBV20-1; abundance: NA; d_gene: NA; len: 14; j_gene: TRBJ1-5; CDR3nt: TGCAGTGCTAGAGGGGGCCGTAGCAATCAGCCCCAGCATTTT; CDR3aa: CSARGGRSNQPQHF
v_gene: TRBV7-6; abundance: few; d_gene: NA; len: 14; j_gene: TRBJ2-7; CDR3nt: TGTGCCAGCAGCCCGGGACTTGCACCCTACGAGCAGTACTTC; CDR3aa: CASSPGLAPYEQYF
v_gene: TRBV14; abundance: many; d_gene: NA; len: 11; j_gene: TRBJ2-7; CDR3nt: TGTGCCAGCAGTTTAGGTGGCGAGCAGTACTTC; CDR3aa: CASSLGGEQYF
v_gene: TRBV6-5; abundance: few; d_gene: NA; len: 14; j_gene: TRBJ2-3; CDR3nt: TGTGCCAGCAGTTACTCGGGCCCTACAGATACGCAGTATTTT; CDR3aa: CASSYSGPTDTQYF
v_gene: TRBV20-1; abundance: NA; d_gene: NA; len: 14; j_gene: TRBJ1-1; CDR3nt: TGCAGTGCTAGAGGGCCGGGGGCGGCCACTGAAGCTTTCTTT; CDR3aa: CSARGPGAATEAFF
v_gene: TRBV18; abundance: NA; d_gene: NA; len: 17; j_gene: TRBJ2-7; CDR3nt: TGTGCCAGCTCACCGAACCCCAGGGGAGGTTCGTACTGGGAGCAGTACTTC; CDR3aa: CASSPNPRGGSYWEQYF
v_gene: TRBV12-3/TRBV12-4; abundance: many; d_gene: TRBD2; len: 16; j_gene: TRBJ2-3; CDR3nt: TGTGCCAGCAGTCGTAACTTAGCGGGGGGGCCCGATACGCAGTATTTT; CDR3aa: CASSRNLAGGPDTQYF
v_gene: TRBV11-3; abundance: once; d_gene: NA; len: 13; j_gene: TRBJ2-2; CDR3nt: TGTGCCAGCAGCTACCGGACCAGCGGGGAGCTGTTTTTT; CDR3aa: CASSYRTSGELFF
v_gene: TRBV5-1; abundance: few; d_gene: NA; len: 14; j_gene: TRBJ2-3; CDR3nt: TGCGCCAGCAGCTCGGCCGTGGGCACAGATACGCAGTATTTT; CDR3aa: CASSSAVGTDTQYF
v_gene: TRBV7-9; abundance: NA; d_gene: NA; len: 14; j_gene: TRBJ1-1; CDR3nt: TGTGCCAGCAGCTTGGGGTTTGGGAACACTGAAGCTTTCTTT; CDR3aa: CASSLGFGNTEAFF
v_gene: TRBV24-1; abundance: NA; d_gene: NA; len: 14; j_gene: TRBJ1-2; CDR3nt: TGTGCCACCAGTGAGTCCGGGACGCGATATGGCTACACCTTC; CDR3aa: CATSESGTRYGYTF
v_gene: TRBV30; abundance: many; d_gene: NA; len: 11; j_gene: TRBJ2-7; CDR3nt: TGTGCCTGGAGTGCTCGGTACGAGCAGTACTTC; CDR3aa: CAWSARYEQYF
v_gene: TRBV4-2; abundance: few; d_gene: NA; len: 15; j_gene: TRBJ2-7; CDR3nt: TGTGCCAGCAGCCATGCAACAGAAGCCGGGTACGAGCAGTACTTC; CDR3aa: CASSHATEAGYEQYF
v_gene: TRBV6-6; abundance: NA; d_gene: NA; len: 13; j_gene: TRBJ2-7; CDR3nt: TGTGCCAGCAGTTACTTTATACTCCGTGAGCAGTACTTC; CDR3aa: CASSYFILREQYF
v_gene: TRBV2; abundance: NA; d_gene: NA; len: 16; j_gene: TRBJ2-2; CDR3nt: TGTGCCAGCAGTGTGGAGGGGGCGGTCAGTACCGGGGAGCTGTTTTTT; CDR3aa: CASSVEGAVSTGELFF